The sequence of this T cell receptor (beta chain) was determined in a study of immune evolution from preneoplasia to lung adenocarcinoma. A word on this clone: Its antigen is undetermined.

Assay used: immunoSEQ multiplex PCR; TCRdb lists only in-frame clones, some missing. This repertoire shows more than 4,000 clones, more than 75% found once; its top ten account for 11% to 15%. The CDR3 is 17 residues long. Trimming removed 3 bases from V and 3 bases from J, with 21 bases in between. Per the germline V gene, CDR1 is MRHNA and CDR2 is SNTAGT. Study-level results: Normal lung had highest clonality; later lesions appeared denser, more diverse.

This receptor was identified in a person between 65 and 79 years old with invasive lung adenocarcinoma. Some clones in this sample may be carry-over from other donors' samples. The J gene is TRBJ2-7, the V gene TRBV6-4; D gene ambiguous. The sample consisted of FFPE invasive lung adenocarcinoma tissue. This CDR3 is CASSDNNSIDLHYEQYF. CDR3 sequence (DNA): TGTGCCAGCAGTGATAATAACAGCATTGACCTCCACTACGAGCAGTACTTC.